The clone carrying this T cell receptor (beta chain) was seen only a few times. What it binds is unknown. Some clones are missing from TCRdb's copy, which holds only in-frame ones; the method was immunoSEQ multiplex PCR. Found here are hundreds of thousands of clones, 85% to 95% of them singletons; the top ten hold less than 25%. This record comes from a study of shared clonotypes between healthy human individuals. Study summary: CD4 naive and CD4 memory each took three plates per donor, while CD8 naive took two and CD8 memory one. Whole-study results and caveats: Limitation of the genetic and exposure-history diversity represented came from the few donors. The study found about 5% of naive CD4 clonotypes shared across a few donors.

The naive CD8 subset, CD45RO-negative cells positively selected for CCR7, excluded terminally differentiated effector memory CD45RA+ cells. The germline V and J ends were trimmed by 6 bases and 4 bases, with 9 bases remaining between them. The CDR3 runs 12 residues. CDR1 is WNHNN and CDR2 is SYGVQD in the germline V gene (reference sequence). The genes are TRBV10-1 and TRBJ1-1; TRBD1 might be the D (5 bases). Source material: naive CD8+ T cells sorted from blood. The clonotype originates from a man aged 25 to 45 in good health. CDR3 sequence (DNA): TGCGCCAGCAGGTCCCAGGGCACTGAAGCTTTCTTT. This gives the protein CASRSQGTEAFF.